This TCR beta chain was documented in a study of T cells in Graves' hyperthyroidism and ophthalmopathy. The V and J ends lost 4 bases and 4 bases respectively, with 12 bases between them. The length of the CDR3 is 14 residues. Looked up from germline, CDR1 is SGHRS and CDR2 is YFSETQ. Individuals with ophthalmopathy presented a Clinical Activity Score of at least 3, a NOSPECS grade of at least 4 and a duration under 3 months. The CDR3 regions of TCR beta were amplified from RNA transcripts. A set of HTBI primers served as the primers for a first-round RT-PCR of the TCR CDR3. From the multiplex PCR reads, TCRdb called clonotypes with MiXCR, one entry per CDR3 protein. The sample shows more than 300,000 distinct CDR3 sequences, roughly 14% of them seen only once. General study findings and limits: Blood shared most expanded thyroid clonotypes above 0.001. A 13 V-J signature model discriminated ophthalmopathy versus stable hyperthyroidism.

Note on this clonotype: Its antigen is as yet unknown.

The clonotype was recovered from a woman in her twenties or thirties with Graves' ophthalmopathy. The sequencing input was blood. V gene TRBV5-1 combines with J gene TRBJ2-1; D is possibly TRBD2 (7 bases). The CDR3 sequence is CASSTGGQYNEQFF. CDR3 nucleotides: TGCGCCAGCAGCACGGGGGGCCAATACAATGAGCAGTTCTTC.